This T cell receptor beta chain came from a study of Ad26.COV2.S vaccination and SARS-CoV-2 variants. General study results and limits: Reported findings describe substantial breadth in spike-specific CD8+ and CD4+ T cell responses following vaccination. Estimates derived from TCR breadth and depth analyses may have underestimated total T cell responses.

Described treatment: some 19 received Ad26.COV2.S at low or high dose, single or two shots; about 5 received placebo; per-sample allocation not given. The samples date from day 63 after the first vaccine or placebo injection. Vaccine was an Ad26 vector expressing Wuhan-strain SARS-CoV-2 spike. To note about this clone: Antigen: not known.

Only in-frame clones appear in the TCRdb table, and some are missing; sequencing was by immunoSEQ multiplex PCR. The sample contains more than 300,000 clones, approximately 86% of which appear only once. The CDR3 is 14 amino acids. J lost 1 base, V lost 4 bases, and 3 bases had no gene match. Germline CDR1 reads MNHEY; CDR2 reads SVGEGT. Sequencing used peripheral blood, obtained in a trial of Ad26.COV2.S vaccine versus placebo. The clonotype originates from a person aged 18-60 years who received the Ad26.COV2.S COVID-19 vaccine or a placebo. J is TRBJ2-7 and V is TRBV6-2 or TRBV6-3; 8 bases agree with TRBD1. The CDR3 DNA sequence: TGTGCCAGCAGTTGGGACAGGCGTTCCTACGAGCAGTACTTC. It encodes CASSWDRRSYEQYF.